The 26 T cell receptor beta chains below come from one sample, sequenced in a study of T cell responses to AZD1222 COVID-19 vaccine. Clones were read by immunoSEQ multiplex PCR, and TCRdb kept only the in-frame ones, dropping some. The table lists 130,000 to 150,000 clones, about 91% of them singletons. The sequences come from peripheral blood, collected on day 0 of MenACWY control vaccination. Receptor source: an adult in good health.

The V gene is TRBV5-5, the J gene TRBJ2-5; D may correspond to TRBD1 or TRBD2 (6 bases each). The CDR3 runs to 15 residues. The V and J ends lost 2 bases and 7 bases respectively, with 18 bases between them. CDR1 is SGHKS and CDR2 is YYEKEE in the germline V gene (reference sequence). The CDR3 region has the DNA TGTGCCAGCAGCTTCGACCCAGGGGCGGGACGGACCCAGTACTTC. Its translation: CASSFDPGAGRTQYF. The complete variable domain, with remaining parts taken from reference TRBV5-5 and TRBJ2-5, reads DAGVTQSPTHLIKTRGQQVTLRCSPISGHKSVSWYQQVLGQGPQFIFQYYEKEERGRGNFPDRFSARQFPNYSSELNVNALLLGDSALYLCASSFDPGAGRTQYFGPGTRLLVL.

The V gene is TRBV20-1, the J gene TRBJ2-5, with 10 bases fitting TRBD1. Per the germline V gene, CDR1 is DFQATT and CDR2 is SNEGSKA (reference sequence). The CDR3 has 15 amino acids. V trimming: 3 bases; J trimming: 4 bases; junction bases outside the gene matches: 8. CDR3 in DNA: TGCAGTGCTAGTCGACAGGGGGCCCCGGGAGAGACCCAGTACTTC. It yields the protein CSASRQGAPGETQYF.

The V and J genes are TRBV19 and TRBJ2-1; the match to TRBD2 covers 7 bases. The CDR3 length is 14 residues. Germline values: CDR1 LNHDA, CDR2 SQIVND (reference sequence). J lost 5 bases, V lost 8 bases, and 9 bases had no gene match. CDR3 protein: CASLGSSGHNEQFF. For the CDR3, the DNA is TGTGCCAGTCTGGGGTCTAGCGGCCACAATGAGCAGTTCTTC.

Points on this clone: Other DNA sequences in the sample encode the same CDR3. This chain connects TRBV19 to TRBJ1-3; D not certain. The germline gives CDR1 LNHDA, CDR2 SQIVND (reference sequence). The ends were cut back, 11 bases at V and 2 bases at J, with 13 bases in the middle. This CDR3 has 13 amino acids. The DNA of the CDR3 is TGTGCCTCAACCCGAGGACCTGGAAACACCATATATTTT. Amino acids: CASTRGPGNTIYF.

This clone was seen a single time. The chain is built from TRBV11-3 and TRBJ2-2; 7 nucleotides line up with TRBD1. The CDR3 length is 16 residues. V trimming: 4 bases; J trimming: 5 bases; junction bases outside the gene matches: 10. Per germline, CDR1 SGHNT and CDR2 YENEEA. In DNA, the CDR3 is TGTGCCAGCAGCTCCTCACAGGGGTCGCGGACCGGGGAGCTGTTTTTT. The encoded protein is CASSSSQGSRTGELFF.

This clone was seen a handful of times. This CDR3 is also generated by other DNA sequences in the sample. The chain recombines TRBV28 with TRBJ2-2; 9 bases are a match to TRBD1. CDR3 size: 15 residues. Germline loops: CDR1 MDHEN, CDR2 SYDVKM. The junction had 7 bases not matched to a gene; V was cut back by 6 bases and J by 5 bases. The CDR3 protein is CASRGGQGRTGELFF. The CDR3 nucleotides read TGTGCCAGCAGGGGGGGACAGGGCCGGACCGGGGAGCTGTTTTTT.

This chain joins TRBV19 and TRBJ1-1; no reliable D call. CDR3 length equals 14 residues. Trimming cost V 3 bases and J 1 base, with 9 bases left between them. CDR1 and CDR2 (germline): LNHDA, SQIVND (reference sequence). CDR3 residues: CASSIWAGNTEAFF. DNA for the CDR3: TGTGCCAGTAGTATTTGGGCGGGGAACACTGAAGCTTTCTTT.

V and J are TRBV6-4 and TRBJ2-1, with TRBD2 matching over 10 bases. Germline trimming cut 6 bases from V and 1 base from J; bases unmatched to any gene: 3. Germline V CDR1 and CDR2: MRHNA, SNTAGT. CDR3 size: 15 residues. Here the CDR3 DNA reads TGTGCCAGCAGCCCTAGCGGGGGTTCCTACAATGAGCAGTTCTTC. This codes for CASSPSGGSYNEQFF.

This clone is a singleton in its sample. This chain joins TRBV19 and TRBJ1-4; the D is unclear. The CDR3 has 15 amino acids. Germline CDR1 is LNHDA and CDR2 is SQIVND (reference sequence). Trimming pared 4 bases from V and 3 bases from J, leaving 12 bases between. CDR3 sequence reads: CASSRPVASNEKLFF. The CDR3 nucleotides are TGTGCCAGTAGTAGACCAGTCGCTTCTAATGAAAAACTGTTTTTT.

The chain has TRBV29-1 and TRBJ1-2; D not certain. Trimming took 1 base from V and 3 from J, leaving 3 bases between them. CDR1 SQVTM and CDR2 ANQGSEA come from the germline V gene. This CDR3 contains 11 residues. This CDR3 is CSVEGDYGYTF. CDR3 DNA: TGCAGCGTTGAAGGGGACTATGGCTACACCTTC.

The J gene is TRBJ2-7, the V gene TRBV11-2; a weak D match, TRBD2 (5 bases). Trimming took 3 bases from V and 7 from J, leaving 16 bases between them. This CDR3 spans 14 amino acids. The V gene's germline CDR1 is SGHAT and CDR2 FQNNGV. The CDR3 region is CASSFLRGASEQYF. CDR3 bases: TGTGCCAGCAGCTTCCTTCGGGGTGCGAGTGAGCAGTACTTC.

The chain couples TRBV7-2 to TRBJ1-3; D not resolved. Germline values: CDR1 SGHTA, CDR2 FQGNSA. The CDR3 runs 14 residues. Trimming stripped 5 bases from V and 8 bases from J, with 16 bases between. CDR3 bases: TGTGCCAGCAGCCCACAGCGATCGTACGACACCATATATTTT. Translated, it gives CASSPQRSYDTIYF.

This clone was counted once. Here the CDR3 reads CASSLLAGAANEKLFF. Here the CDR3 DNA reads TGTGCCAGCAGTTTATTAGCAGGGGCCGCTAATGAAAAACTGTTTTTT. The chain carries TRBV27 and TRBJ1-4, with a tentative D call TRBD1 (6 bases). Germline-derived CDR1 and CDR2 are MNHEY and SMNVEV (reference sequence). CDR3 size: 16 residues. V was shortened by 1 base and J by 3 bases, with 12 bases between the two germline ends.

The J gene is TRBJ1-1, the V gene TRBV12-5; D might be TRBD1 (6 bases). V was cut by 1 base and J by 5 bases, with 8 bases left in between. The CDR3 extends over 13 amino acids. Germline V lookup: CDR1 LGHNT, CDR2 FRNRAP. CDR3 DNA sequence: TGTGCTAGTGGTTTGGGCAGGGGAACTGAAGCTTTCTTT. Translated, it gives CASGLGRGTEAFF. Full variable domain (rest looked up from reference TRBV12-5 and TRBJ1-1): DARVTQTPRHKVTEMGQEVTMRCQPILGHNTVFWYRQTMMQGLELLAYFRNRAPLDDSGMPKDRFSAEMPDATLATLKIQPSEPRDSAVYFCASGLGRGTEAFFGQGTRLTVV.

This clone has a single count. This chain connects TRBV29-1 to TRBJ2-4, with 7 bases lining up with TRBD2. Germline V gene data show CDR1 as SQVTM and CDR2 as ANQGSEA. The V and J ends lost 7 bases and 8 bases, in that order; junction bases with no gene match: 11. The CDR3 spans 13 residues. CDR3 in DNA: TGCAGCGGGGGCGGGGGAGGTGGAGACATTCAGTACTTC. Translating gives CSGGGGGGDIQYF.

The chain carries TRBV6-5 and TRBJ2-7, with D perhaps TRBD1 (7 bases). In germline, CDR1 is MNHEY, CDR2 SVGAGI. V was cut by 0 bases and J by 7 bases, with 16 bases left in between. CDR3 length: 15 residues. The CDR3 nucleotides read TGTGCCAGCAGTTACTCGGCAGCAGGGGGGTGGGAGCAGTACTTC. Translated: CASSYSAAGGWEQYF.

This chain connects TRBV6-5 to TRBJ2-1; 7 bases align to TRBD2. The CDR3 extends over 14 amino acids. V shed 5 bases, J shed 8 bases, and the junction held 9 bases outside the gene matches. Looked up from germline, CDR1 is MNHEY and CDR2 is SVGAGI. CDR3 bases: TGTGCCAGCAGTACCGCGTTCGCGGGGGATGAGCAGTTCTTC. This codes for CASSTAFAGDEQFF.

This chain uses TRBV14 with TRBJ2-5; the D is unclear. There are 11 residues in the CDR3. The germline V and J ends were trimmed by 1 base and 9 bases, with 6 bases remaining between them. Germline-derived CDR1 and CDR2 are SGHDN and FVKESK. CDR3 protein: CASSQGVAQYF. Written as DNA, the CDR3 is TGTGCCAGCAGCCAAGGGGTGGCCCAGTACTTC.

This chain joins TRBV19 and TRBJ2-7; 7 bases fit TRBD2. CDR3 length equals 15 residues. The trim removed 3 bases at V and 0 bases at J, leaving 5 bases unmatched. Germline V lookup: CDR1 LNHDA, CDR2 SQIVND (reference sequence). CDR3 bases: TGTGCCAGTAGTATGGAGGCGGGAGCCTCCTACGAGCAGTACTTC. The encoded protein is CASSMEAGASYEQYF.

The chain couples TRBV29-1 to TRBJ2-1, with 8 bases fitting TRBD2. Trimming removed 1 base from V and 4 bases from J; junction bases left unmatched: 0. The germline V gene has CDR1 SQVTM and CDR2 ANQGSEA. This CDR3 has 13 amino acids. This chain's CDR3 is CSVEAGGYNEQFF. CDR3 bases: TGCAGCGTTGAAGCGGGAGGGTACAATGAGCAGTTCTTC.

The chain uses TRBV4-1 and TRBJ1-3, with D possibly being TRBD1 (6 bases). There are 14 residues in the CDR3. V shed 1 base and J shed 3 bases, with 7 bases lying between them. Germline values: CDR1 MGHRA, CDR2 YSYEKL. The CDR3 protein is CASSQVRGGNTIYF. CDR3 nucleotides: TGCGCCAGCAGCCAAGTCAGGGGTGGAAACACCATATATTTT.

The chain couples TRBV7-8 to TRBJ2-1, with 8 positions matching TRBD2. The CDR3 is 17 amino acids. Unmatched junction bases numbered 15, after V lost 3 bases and J lost 8 bases. Germline CDR1 and CDR2: SGHVS and FQNEAQ. CDR3: CASSFLLAGTPPDEQFF. CDR3 coding DNA: TGTGCCAGCAGCTTCCTATTAGCGGGAACCCCTCCAGATGAGCAGTTCTTC.

V is TRBV7-2 and J is TRBJ2-5; 7 nucleotides align to TRBD2. The CDR3 contains 15 residues. Trimming at V came to 2 bases and at J to 1 base, leaving 4 bases not matched to a gene. The germline V gene encodes CDR1 SGHTA and CDR2 FQGNSA. In nucleotides, the CDR3 is TGTGCCAGCAGCTTAATGGGAGGGCCCCAAGAGACCCAGTACTTC. It is translated as CASSLMGGPQETQYF. Full variable domain (remainder filled in from reference TRBV7-2 and TRBJ2-5): GAGVSQSPSNKVTEKGKDVELRCDPISGHTALYWYRQSLGQGLEFLIYFQGNSAPDKSGLPSDRFSAERTGGSVSTLTIQRTQQEDSAVYLCASSLMGGPQETQYFGPGTRLLVL.

V usage is TRBV19 and J usage is TRBJ1-6, with TRBD1 matching over 7 bases. V dropped 9 bases and J dropped 10; count of bases not matched to a gene: 12. The germline gives CDR1 LNHDA, CDR2 SQIVND (reference sequence). This CDR3 is built from 14 residues. CDR3 region: CASRRGAFGSPLHF. DNA for the CDR3: TGTGCCAGCCGCAGGGGGGCCTTCGGCTCACCCCTCCACTTT.

The V and J genes are TRBV9 and TRBJ1-1; no definite D call. Germline V gene sequence: CDR1 SGDLS, CDR2 YYNGEE. This CDR3 has 14 residues. V lost 2 bases to trimming and J lost 0 bases, with 8 bases between them. This CDR3 reads CASSVVSMNTEAFF. The CDR3 DNA sequence: TGTGCCAGCAGCGTGGTCAGCATGAACACTGAAGCTTTCTTT.

The chain is built from TRBV11-2 and TRBJ1-2, with a tentative D call TRBD1 (6 bases). Trimming took 4 bases from V and 0 from J, leaving 12 bases between them. Germline V lookup: CDR1 SGHAT, CDR2 FQNNGV. There are 15 residues in the CDR3. CDR3 region: CASSSTGTANYGYTF. CDR3 DNA: TGTGCCAGCAGCTCTACAGGGACTGCTAACTATGGCTACACCTTC. Full variable domain (remainder filled in from reference TRBV11-2 and TRBJ1-2): EAGVAQSPRYKIIEKRQSVAFWCNPISGHATLYWYQQILGQGPKLLIQFQNNGVVDDSQLPKDRFSAERLKGVDSTLKIQPAKLEDSAVYLCASSSTGTANYGYTFGSGTRLTVV.